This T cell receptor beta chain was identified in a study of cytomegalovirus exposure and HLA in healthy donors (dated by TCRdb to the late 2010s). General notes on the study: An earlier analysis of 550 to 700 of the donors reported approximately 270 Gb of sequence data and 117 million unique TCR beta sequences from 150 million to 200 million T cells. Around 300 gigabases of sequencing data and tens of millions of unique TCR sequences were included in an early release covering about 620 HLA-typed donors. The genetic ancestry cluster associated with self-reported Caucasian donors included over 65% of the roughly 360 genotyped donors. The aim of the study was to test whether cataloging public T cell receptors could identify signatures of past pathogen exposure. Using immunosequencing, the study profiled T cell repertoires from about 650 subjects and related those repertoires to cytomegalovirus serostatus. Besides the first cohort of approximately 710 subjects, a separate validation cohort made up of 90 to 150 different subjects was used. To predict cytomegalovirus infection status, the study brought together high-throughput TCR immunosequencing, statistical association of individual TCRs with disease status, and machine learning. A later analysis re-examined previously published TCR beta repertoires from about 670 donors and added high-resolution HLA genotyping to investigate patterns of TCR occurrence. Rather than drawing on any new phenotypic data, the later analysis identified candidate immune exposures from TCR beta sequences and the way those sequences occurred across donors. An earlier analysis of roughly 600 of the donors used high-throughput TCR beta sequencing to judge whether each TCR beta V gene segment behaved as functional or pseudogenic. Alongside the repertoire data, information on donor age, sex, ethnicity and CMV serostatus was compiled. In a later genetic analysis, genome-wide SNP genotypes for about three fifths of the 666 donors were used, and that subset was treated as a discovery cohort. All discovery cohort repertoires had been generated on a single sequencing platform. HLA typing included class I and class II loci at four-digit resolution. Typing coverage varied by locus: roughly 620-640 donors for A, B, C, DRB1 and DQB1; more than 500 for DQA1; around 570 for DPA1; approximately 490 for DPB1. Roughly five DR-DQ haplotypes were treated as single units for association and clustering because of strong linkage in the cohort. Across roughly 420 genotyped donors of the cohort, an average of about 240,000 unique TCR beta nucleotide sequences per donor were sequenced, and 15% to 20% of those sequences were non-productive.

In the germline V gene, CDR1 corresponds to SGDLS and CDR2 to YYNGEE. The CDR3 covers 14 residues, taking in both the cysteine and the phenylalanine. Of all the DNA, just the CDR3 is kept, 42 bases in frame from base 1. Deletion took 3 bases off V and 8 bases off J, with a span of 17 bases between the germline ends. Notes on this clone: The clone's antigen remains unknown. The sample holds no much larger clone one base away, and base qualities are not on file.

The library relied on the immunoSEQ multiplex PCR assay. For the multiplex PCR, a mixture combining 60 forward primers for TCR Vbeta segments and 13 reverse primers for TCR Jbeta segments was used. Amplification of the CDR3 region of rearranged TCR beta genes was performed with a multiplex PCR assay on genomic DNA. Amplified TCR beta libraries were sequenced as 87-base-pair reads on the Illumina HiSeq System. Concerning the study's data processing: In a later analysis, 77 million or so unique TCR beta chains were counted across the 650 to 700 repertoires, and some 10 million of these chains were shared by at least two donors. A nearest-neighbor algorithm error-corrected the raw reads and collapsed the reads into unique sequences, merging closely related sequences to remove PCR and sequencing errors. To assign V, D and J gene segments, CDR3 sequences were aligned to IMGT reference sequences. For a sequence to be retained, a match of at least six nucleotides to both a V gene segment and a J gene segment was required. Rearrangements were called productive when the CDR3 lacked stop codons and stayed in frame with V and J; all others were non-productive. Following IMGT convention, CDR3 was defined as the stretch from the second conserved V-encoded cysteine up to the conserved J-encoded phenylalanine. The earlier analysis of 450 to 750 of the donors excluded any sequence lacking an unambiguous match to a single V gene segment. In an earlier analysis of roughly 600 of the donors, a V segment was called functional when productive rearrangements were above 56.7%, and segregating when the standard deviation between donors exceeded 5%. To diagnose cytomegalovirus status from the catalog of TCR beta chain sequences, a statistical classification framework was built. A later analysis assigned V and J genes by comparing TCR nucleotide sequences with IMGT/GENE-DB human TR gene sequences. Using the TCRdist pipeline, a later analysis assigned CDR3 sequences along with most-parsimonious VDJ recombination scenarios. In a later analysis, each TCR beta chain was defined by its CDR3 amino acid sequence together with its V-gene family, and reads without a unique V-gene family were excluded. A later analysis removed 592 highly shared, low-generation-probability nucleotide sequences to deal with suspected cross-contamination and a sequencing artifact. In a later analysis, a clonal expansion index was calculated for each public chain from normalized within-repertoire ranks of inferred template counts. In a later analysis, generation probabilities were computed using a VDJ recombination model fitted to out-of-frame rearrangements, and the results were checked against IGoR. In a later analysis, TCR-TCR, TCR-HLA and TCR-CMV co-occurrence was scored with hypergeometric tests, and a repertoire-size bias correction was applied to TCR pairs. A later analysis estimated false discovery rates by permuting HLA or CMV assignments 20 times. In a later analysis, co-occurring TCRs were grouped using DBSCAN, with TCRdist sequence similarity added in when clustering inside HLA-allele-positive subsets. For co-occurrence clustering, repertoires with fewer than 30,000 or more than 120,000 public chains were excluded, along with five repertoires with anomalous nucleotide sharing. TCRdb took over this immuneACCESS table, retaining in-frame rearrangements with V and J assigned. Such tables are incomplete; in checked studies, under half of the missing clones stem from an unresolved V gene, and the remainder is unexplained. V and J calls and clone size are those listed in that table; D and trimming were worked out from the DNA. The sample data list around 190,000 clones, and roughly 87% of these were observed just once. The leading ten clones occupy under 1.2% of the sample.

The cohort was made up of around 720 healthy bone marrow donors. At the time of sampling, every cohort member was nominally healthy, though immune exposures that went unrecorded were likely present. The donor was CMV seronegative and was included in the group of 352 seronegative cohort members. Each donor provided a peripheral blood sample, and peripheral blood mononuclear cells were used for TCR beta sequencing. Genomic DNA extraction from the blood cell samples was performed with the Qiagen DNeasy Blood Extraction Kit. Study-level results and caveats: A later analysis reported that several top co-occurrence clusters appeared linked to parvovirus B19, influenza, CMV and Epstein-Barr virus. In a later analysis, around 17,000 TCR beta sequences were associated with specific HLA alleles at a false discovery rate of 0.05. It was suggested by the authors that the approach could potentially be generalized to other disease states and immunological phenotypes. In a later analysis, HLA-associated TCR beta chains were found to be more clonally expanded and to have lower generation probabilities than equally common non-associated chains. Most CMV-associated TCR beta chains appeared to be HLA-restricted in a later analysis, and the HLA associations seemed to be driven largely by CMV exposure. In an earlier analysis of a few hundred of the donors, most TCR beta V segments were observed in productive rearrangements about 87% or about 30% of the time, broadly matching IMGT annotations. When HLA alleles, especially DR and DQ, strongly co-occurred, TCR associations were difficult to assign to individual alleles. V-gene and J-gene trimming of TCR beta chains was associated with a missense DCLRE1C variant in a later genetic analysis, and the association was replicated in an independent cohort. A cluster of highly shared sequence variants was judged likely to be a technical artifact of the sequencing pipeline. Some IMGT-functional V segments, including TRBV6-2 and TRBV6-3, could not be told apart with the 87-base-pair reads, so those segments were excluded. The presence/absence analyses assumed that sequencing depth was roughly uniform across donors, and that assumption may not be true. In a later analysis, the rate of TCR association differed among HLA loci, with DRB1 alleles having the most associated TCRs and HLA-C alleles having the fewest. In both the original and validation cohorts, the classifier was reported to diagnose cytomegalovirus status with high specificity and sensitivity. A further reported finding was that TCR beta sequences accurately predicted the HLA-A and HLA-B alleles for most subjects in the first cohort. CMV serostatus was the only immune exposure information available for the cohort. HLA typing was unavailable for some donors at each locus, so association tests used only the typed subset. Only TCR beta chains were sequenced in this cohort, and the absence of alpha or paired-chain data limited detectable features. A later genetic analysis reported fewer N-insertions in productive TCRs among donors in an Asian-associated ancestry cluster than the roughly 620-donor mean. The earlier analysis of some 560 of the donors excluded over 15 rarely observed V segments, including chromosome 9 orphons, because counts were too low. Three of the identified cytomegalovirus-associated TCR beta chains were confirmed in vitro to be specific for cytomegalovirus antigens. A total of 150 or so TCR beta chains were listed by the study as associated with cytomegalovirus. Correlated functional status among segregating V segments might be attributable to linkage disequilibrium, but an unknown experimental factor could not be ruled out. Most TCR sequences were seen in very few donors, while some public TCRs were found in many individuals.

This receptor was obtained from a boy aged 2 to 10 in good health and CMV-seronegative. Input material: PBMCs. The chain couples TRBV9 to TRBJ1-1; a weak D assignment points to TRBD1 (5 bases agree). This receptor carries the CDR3 CASSAHGGIMEAFF. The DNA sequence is TGTGCCAGCAGCGCCCACGGGGGAATCATGGAAGCTTTCTTT. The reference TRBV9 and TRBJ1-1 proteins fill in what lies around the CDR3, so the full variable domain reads DSGVTQTPKHLITATGQRVTLRCSPRSGDLSVYWYQQSLDQGLQFLIQYYNGEERAKGNILERFSAQQFPDLHSELNLSSLELGDSALYFCASSAHGGIMEAFFGQGTRLTVV.